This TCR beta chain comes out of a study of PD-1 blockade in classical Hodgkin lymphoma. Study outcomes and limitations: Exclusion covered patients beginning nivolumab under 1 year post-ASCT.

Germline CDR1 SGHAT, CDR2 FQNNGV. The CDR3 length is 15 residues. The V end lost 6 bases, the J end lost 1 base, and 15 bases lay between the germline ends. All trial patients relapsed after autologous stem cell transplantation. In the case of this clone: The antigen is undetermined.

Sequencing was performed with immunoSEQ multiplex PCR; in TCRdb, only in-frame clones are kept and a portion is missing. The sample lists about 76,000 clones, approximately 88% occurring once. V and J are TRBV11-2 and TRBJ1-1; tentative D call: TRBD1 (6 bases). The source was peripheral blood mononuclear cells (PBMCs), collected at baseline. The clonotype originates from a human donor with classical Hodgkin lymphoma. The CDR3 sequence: CASSSRWGANTEAFF. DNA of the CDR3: TGTGCCAGCAGTTCACGGTGGGGGGCGAACACTGAAGCTTTCTTT.